Below are 27 T cell receptor beta chains sequenced from a single sample in a study of multiple sclerosis patients with progressive multifocal leukoencephalopathy. Indicated time point: five to six months of natalizumab therapy. Assay: immunoSEQ multiplex PCR; the TCRdb copy retains only in-frame clones and omits some. The top ten clones hold roughly 1.6% of a sample with 29,000 or so clones, roughly 91% of them seen once. The sequences come from PBMCs, collected from a patient treated with natalizumab. These receptor sequences come from a human donor with multiple sclerosis.

Only one count was recorded for this clone. The rearrangement joins TRBV19 to TRBJ2-3; 10 bases agree with TRBD2. V shed 6 bases, J shed 4 bases, and the junction held 10 bases outside the gene matches. The CDR3 has 16 residues. Germline V gives CDR1 LNHDA, CDR2 SQIVND (reference sequence). In DNA form, the CDR3 reads TGTGCCAGTAGAGTATCCCAAGCGGGAGGGCCAGATACGCAGTATTTT. This sequence encodes CASRVSQAGGPDTQYF.

The chain recombines TRBV10-2 with TRBJ1-5, with 7 bases aligning to TRBD1. The V gene's germline CDR1 is WSHSY and CDR2 SAAADI. The J segment lost 11 bases and the V segment lost 4 bases, leaving 23 bases of the junction unmatched. This CDR3 has 18 amino acids. The CDR3 reads CASSAVSEEGQSGAAQHF. The CDR3 nucleotides are TGCGCCAGCAGTGCGGTTTCGGAAGAGGGACAGTCGGGAGCAGCCCAGCATTTT.

This chain uses TRBV4-3 with TRBJ2-5, with 11 bases lining up with TRBD2. CDR1 and CDR2 from the germline V gene are LGHNA and YSLEER. V was pared by 2 bases and J by 5 bases, with 13 bases of the junction left unmatched. The CDR3 length is 18 residues. The CDR3 DNA follows: TGCGCCAGCAGCCAAAACCTAGCGGGAGGATCCTTGGGGGAGACCCAGTACTTC. The encoded protein is CASSQNLAGGSLGETQYF.

The chain employs TRBV7-9 and TRBJ2-1; D not certain. From germline, CDR1 is SEHNR and CDR2 FQNEAQ (reference sequence). This CDR3 has 15 residues. V was pared by 6 bases and J by 6 bases, with 18 bases between. The CDR3 nucleotides read TGTGCCAGCAGTTTTAACTTGGGATCATTCAATGAGCAGTTCTTC. Translated, it gives CASSFNLGSFNEQFF.

V usage is TRBV30 and J usage is TRBJ1-4, with D hard to call. Between the trimmed V and J ends, which lost 3 bases and 4 bases, there was a span of 3 bases. The CDR3 has 11 amino acids. Germline loops: CDR1 GTSNPN, CDR2 SVGIG (reference sequence). This CDR3 reads CAWRFNEKLFF. The CDR3 region has the DNA TGTGCCTGGAGGTTTAATGAAAAACTGTTTTTT. The full variable domain, its missing parts supplied by reference TRBV30 and TRBJ1-4, is SQTIHQWPATLVQPVGSPLSLECTVEGTSNPNLYWYRQAAGRGLQLLFYSVGIGQISSEVPQNLSASRPQDRQFILSSKKLLLSDSGFYLCAWRFNEKLFFGSGTQLSVL.

The rearrangement links TRBV6-1 to TRBJ1-6; 8 nucleotides agree with TRBD1. Germline CDR1 and CDR2: MNHNS and SASEGT. This CDR3 is 15 amino acids long. J lost 10 bases, V lost 0 bases, and 5 bases had no gene match. The CDR3 here is CASSEAGQESSPLHF. The DNA for the CDR3 is TGTGCCAGCAGTGAAGCGGGACAGGAGTCCTCACCCCTCCACTTT.

A single count supports this clone. The rearrangement uses TRBV18 and TRBJ2-7; TRBD1 matches 10 bases. In germline, CDR1 is KGHSH, CDR2 LQKENI. V was pared by 3 bases and J by 2 bases, with 7 bases of the junction left unmatched. CDR3 length equals 16 residues. Here the CDR3 DNA reads TGTGCCAGCTCACCCCTAGTAGGACAGGGGGCCTACGAGCAGTACTTC. It specifies CASSPLVGQGAYEQYF.

Here the CDR3 reads CASSLMGPAIYEQYF. CDR3 in DNA: TGTGCCAGCAGCTTGATGGGCCCTGCTATCTACGAGCAGTACTTC. This chain joins TRBV5-6 and TRBJ2-7; D unresolved. The CDR3 covers 15 residues. Trimming took 1 base from V and 3 from J, leaving 14 bases between them. Germline lookup yields CDR1 SGHDT and CDR2 YYEEEE.

This chain connects TRBV28 to TRBJ1-1; 7 bases map to TRBD1. V gave up 8 bases and J gave up 4 bases; unmatched junction bases: 13. The CDR3 extends over 15 amino acids. Germline V gene lookup returns CDR1 MDHEN and CDR2 SYDVKM. CDR3 amino acids: CASHPQTGIPTEAFF. The CDR3 DNA is TGTGCCAGCCACCCACAGACAGGGATACCCACTGAAGCTTTCTTT.

The CDR3 loop is CASSYSGTRSSNEQFF. In nucleotides, the CDR3 is TGTGCCAGCAGTTACTCCGGGACTAGATCCTCTAATGAGCAGTTCTTC. This chain uses TRBV6-5 with TRBJ2-1; 8 nucleotides match TRBD2. V lost 0 bases and J lost 7; bases outside the gene matches: 8. CDR1 is MNHEY and CDR2 is SVGAGI in the germline V gene. This CDR3 is built from 16 residues.

V is TRBV15 and J is TRBJ2-1; TRBD2 agrees at 10 bases. J gave up 2 bases and V 3 bases, and 7 bases lay outside the gene matches. There are 17 residues in the CDR3. Germline V gene lookup returns CDR1 LNHNV and CDR2 YYDKDF (reference sequence). CDR3 DNA sequence: TGTGCCACCAGCAGGCCCGGGACTAGCGACCCCTACAATGAGCAGTTCTTC. Its protein product is CATSRPGTSDPYNEQFF.

The chain links TRBV5-1 to TRBJ2-7; 14 bases are shared with TRBD2. The CDR3 is 19 amino acids. Per germline, CDR1 SGHRS and CDR2 YFSETQ. The junction had 12 bases not matched to a gene; V was cut back by 1 base and J by 3 bases. CDR3 sequence reads: CASSLRGTSGSPTYYEQYF. CDR3 DNA sequence: TGCGCCAGCAGCTTGCGGGGGACTAGCGGGAGCCCCACCTACTACGAGCAGTACTTC.

The rearrangement joins TRBV19 to TRBJ1-5, with D perhaps TRBD1 (5 bases). The germline V gene has CDR1 LNHDA and CDR2 SQIVND (reference sequence). This CDR3 comprises 13 residues. V was cut by 3 bases and J by 7 bases, with 10 bases left in between. The CDR3 here is CASSIKGAQPQHF. Written as DNA, the CDR3 is TGTGCCAGTAGTATTAAAGGGGCACAGCCCCAGCATTTT.

This clone is a singleton in its sample. The chain links TRBV5-6 to TRBJ1-1, with 9 bases aligning to TRBD1. CDR3 length: 14 residues. J gave up 3 bases and V 4 bases, and 4 bases lay outside the gene matches. The germline CDR1 and CDR2 sequences are SGHDT and YYEEEE. CDR3 in amino acids: CASSPWDRDTEAFF. CDR3 coding DNA: TGTGCCAGCAGCCCGTGGGACAGGGACACTGAAGCTTTCTTT.

The chain has TRBV5-1 and TRBJ2-7; D is possibly TRBD2 (5 bases). The CDR3 covers 14 residues. Germline CDR1 SGHRS, CDR2 YFSETQ. Trimming took off 4 bases at V and 3 bases at J, with 14 bases between the two ends. CDR3 DNA sequence: TGCGCCAGCAGCCCCCGGGGAGTGAGCTACGAGCAGTACTTC. Amino acid sequence: CASSPRGVSYEQYF.

This clone was seen a single time. V and J are TRBV29-1 and TRBJ2-3; a weak D match, TRBD1 (6 bases). Trimming cost V 1 base and J 5 bases, with 10 bases left between them. Germline CDR1 and CDR2: SQVTM and ANQGSEA. The CDR3 loop spans 13 amino acids. CDR3 sequence (DNA): TGCAGCGTTGAAGCCAGGGGTGAAGATACGCAGTATTTT. It specifies CSVEARGEDTQYF.

The chain employs TRBV6-5 and TRBJ2-3; 7 bases fit TRBD2. The V gene end was trimmed by 7 bases and the J gene end by 3 bases; junction bases not matched to a gene: 4. The germline V gene encodes CDR1 MNHEY and CDR2 SVGAGI. This CDR3 is 13 amino acids long. The CDR3 nucleotides read TGTGCCAGCAAGGCGGGAGCTACAGATACGCAGTATTTT. Protein sequence: CASKAGATDTQYF.

The V and J genes are TRBV2 and TRBJ2-7; unclear D gene. This CDR3 has 12 residues. The ends were cut back, 2 bases at V and 4 bases at J, with 6 bases in the middle. Germline-derived CDR1 and CDR2 are SNHLY and FYNNEI. The CDR3 region is CASSESEYEQYF. The CDR3 DNA reads TGTGCCAGCAGTGAATCGGAATACGAGCAGTACTTC.

The chain employs TRBV7-8 and TRBJ2-5, with TRBD2 matching over 8 bases. The CDR3 covers 16 residues. J gave up 4 bases and V 1 base, and 8 bases lay outside the gene matches. The germline V gene encodes CDR1 SGHVS and CDR2 FQNEAQ. The CDR3 loop reads CASSLVTAGAGETQYF. The CDR3 region has the DNA TGTGCCAGCAGCTTAGTAACAGCGGGAGCGGGAGAGACCCAGTACTTC.

In its sample, this clone was seen once. The chain employs TRBV5-4 and TRBJ2-7; the match to TRBD1 covers 10 bases. The CDR3 has 14 residues. CDR1 SGHNT and CDR2 YYREEE come from the germline V gene (reference sequence). V dropped 3 bases and J dropped 5; count of bases not matched to a gene: 5. The CDR3 sequence is CASSYRQGANEQYF. Here the CDR3 DNA reads TGTGCCAGCAGCTACAGACAGGGGGCCAACGAGCAGTACTTC.

This rearrangement joins TRBV4-2 to TRBJ2-5; 11 positions agree with TRBD1. The end of the DNA fits TRBJ2-7 better, so the J call may be wrong. This CDR3 has 18 amino acids. Per the germline V gene, CDR1 is LGHNA and CDR2 is YNFKEQ. The CDR3 coding sequence is TGTGCCAGCAGCCAAGATCCCCCTGGACAGGGGGCAGTTTACGAGCAGTACTTC. Its translation is CASSQDPPGQGAVYEQYF.

J is TRBJ2-3 and V is TRBV27; D ambiguous. Germline CDR1 reads MNHEY; CDR2 reads SMNVEV (reference sequence). CDR3 length: 17 amino acids. V lost 6 bases, J lost 3 bases, and 22 bases lay in between. CDR3: CASSLYRAGASTDTQYF. The CDR3, as DNA: TGTGCCAGCAGCCTCTACCGGGCAGGAGCCTCTACAGATACGCAGTATTTT.

V usage is TRBV7-3 and J usage is TRBJ2-2; D may match TRBD1 or TRBD2 (6 bases each). Between the trimmed V and J ends, which lost 3 bases and 0 bases, there was a span of 8 bases. The germline V gene has CDR1 SGHTA and CDR2 FQGTGA. The CDR3 has 15 residues. CDR3: CASSLGGANTGELFF. The DNA of the CDR3 is TGTGCCAGCAGCTTGGGGGGCGCGAACACCGGGGAGCTGTTTTTT.

As DNA, the CDR3 is TGTGCCAGCAGGGAGGGACTATATTACGAGCAGTACTTC. Translating it yields CASREGLYYEQYF. V is TRBV6-6 and J is TRBJ2-7, with TRBD2 matching over 7 bases. Germline trimming cut 6 bases from V and 4 bases from J; bases unmatched to any gene: 6. CDR1 is MNHNY, CDR2 SVGAGI, per germline (reference sequence). The CDR3 sequence is 13 residues long.

The chain has TRBV18 and TRBJ1-1; maybe TRBD1 (6 bases). This CDR3 spans 15 amino acids. Trimming removed 3 bases at V and 1 base at J, with 12 bases between. The germline V gene encodes CDR1 KGHSH and CDR2 LQKENI. The CDR3 DNA is TGTGCCAGCTCACCCCTGGACAGACAGAACACTGAAGCTTTCTTT. Amino acids: CASSPLDRQNTEAFF. Complete variable domain (other parts from reference TRBV18 and TRBJ1-1): NAGVMQNPRHLVRRRGQEARLRCSPMKGHSHVYWYRQLPEEGLKFMVYLQKENIIDESGMPKERFSAEFPKEGPSILRIQQVVRGDSAAYFCASSPLDRQNTEAFFGQGTRLTVV.

This sequence joins TRBV6-5 and TRBJ2-2; TRBD2 might be the D (6 bases). There are 13 residues in the CDR3. CDR1 and CDR2 from the germline V gene are MNHEY and SVGAGI. Trimming cost V 5 bases and J 5 bases, with 9 bases left between them. As DNA, the CDR3 is TGTGCCAGCAGTGATGGGGGGACCGGGGAGCTGTTTTTT. Its translation: CASSDGGTGELFF.

The chain combines TRBV29-1 with TRBJ2-2; 8 nucleotides match TRBD1. The CDR3 is 12 amino acids. Germline V gene data show CDR1 as SQVTM and CDR2 as ANQGSEA. Trimming at V came to 6 bases and at J to 4 bases, leaving 1 base not matched to a gene. This CDR3 is CSVGTGTGELFF. The CDR3 bases are TGCAGCGTGGGGACAGGCACCGGGGAGCTGTTTTTT.